The T cell receptor beta chain described here comes from a study of cytomegalovirus exposure and HLA in healthy donors. General study results and limits: Most TCR beta V segments were productive about 87% or about 30% of the time in an earlier analysis.

The PCR had 60 Vbeta and 13 Jbeta primers. Profiling relied on immunoSEQ multiplex PCR, and the TCRdb table lists in-frame clones only, not all of them. The data hold over 140,000 clones, with roughly 79% observed a single time. CDR1 is MDHEN and CDR2 is SYDVKM in the germline V gene. Trimming removed 5 bases from V and 7 bases from J; junction bases left unmatched: 5. The CDR3 contains 13 residues. This clone was found a few times. As yet, its antigen is unknown. This sample also contains other DNA sequences that code for the same CDR3. Source material: PBMCs. The chain recombines TRBV28 with TRBJ2-7, with 10 bases aligning to TRBD1. The sequence was collected from a man between 25 and 39 years old in good health and CMV-seropositive. CDR3 nucleotides: TGTGCCAGCAGTCGACAGGGGGCGAGGGAGCAGTACTTC. It codes for CASSRQGAREQYF.